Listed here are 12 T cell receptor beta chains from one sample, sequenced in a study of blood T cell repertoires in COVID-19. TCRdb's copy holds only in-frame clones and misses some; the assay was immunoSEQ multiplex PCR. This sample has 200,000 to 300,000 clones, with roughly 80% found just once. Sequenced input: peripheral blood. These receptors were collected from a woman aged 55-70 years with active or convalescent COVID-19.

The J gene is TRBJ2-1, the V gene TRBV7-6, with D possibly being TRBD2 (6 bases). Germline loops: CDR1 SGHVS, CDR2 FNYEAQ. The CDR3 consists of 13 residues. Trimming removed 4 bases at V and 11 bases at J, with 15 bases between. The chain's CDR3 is CASSSTAGLKQFF. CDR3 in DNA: TGTGCCAGCAGCTCCACGGCAGGACTAAAGCAGTTCTTC.

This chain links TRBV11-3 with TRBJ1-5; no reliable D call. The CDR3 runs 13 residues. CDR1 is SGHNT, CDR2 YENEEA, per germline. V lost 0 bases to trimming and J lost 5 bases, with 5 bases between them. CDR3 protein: CASSLERDQPQHF. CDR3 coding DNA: TGTGCCAGCAGCTTAGAGAGGGATCAGCCCCAGCATTTT.

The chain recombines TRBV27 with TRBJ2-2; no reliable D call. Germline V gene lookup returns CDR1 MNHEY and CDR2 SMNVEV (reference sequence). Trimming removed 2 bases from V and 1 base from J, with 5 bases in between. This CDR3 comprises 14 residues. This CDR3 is CASSLARNTGELFF. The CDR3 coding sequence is TGTGCCAGCAGTTTAGCGCGGAACACCGGGGAGCTGTTTTTT.

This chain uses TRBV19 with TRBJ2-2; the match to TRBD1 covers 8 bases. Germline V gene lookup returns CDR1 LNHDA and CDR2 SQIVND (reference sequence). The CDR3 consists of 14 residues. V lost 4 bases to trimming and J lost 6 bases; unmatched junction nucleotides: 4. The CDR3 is CASSTWTGPGELFF. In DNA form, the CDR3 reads TGTGCCAGTAGTACTTGGACAGGGCCCGGGGAGCTGTTTTTT.

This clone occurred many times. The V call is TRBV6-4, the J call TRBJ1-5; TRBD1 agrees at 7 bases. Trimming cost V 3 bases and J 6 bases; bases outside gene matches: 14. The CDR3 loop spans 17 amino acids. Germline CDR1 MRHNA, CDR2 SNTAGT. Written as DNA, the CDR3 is TGTGCCAGCAGTGAATTAGATCGGGACAGTCTTTCTCAGCCCCAGCATTTT. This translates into CASSELDRDSLSQPQHF.

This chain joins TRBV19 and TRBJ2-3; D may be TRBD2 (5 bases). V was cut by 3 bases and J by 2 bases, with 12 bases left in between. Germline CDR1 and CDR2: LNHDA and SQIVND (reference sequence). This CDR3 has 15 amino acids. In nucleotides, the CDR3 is TGTGCCAGTAGTATTCTAGGAGGCCTCACAGATACGCAGTATTTT. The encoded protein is CASSILGGLTDTQYF.

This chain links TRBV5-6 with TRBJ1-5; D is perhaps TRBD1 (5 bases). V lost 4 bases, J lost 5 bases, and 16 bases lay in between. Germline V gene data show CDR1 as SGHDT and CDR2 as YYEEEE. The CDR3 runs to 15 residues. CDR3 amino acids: CASSTGLEGHQPQHF. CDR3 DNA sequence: TGTGCCAGCAGCACAGGACTAGAGGGCCATCAGCCCCAGCATTTT.

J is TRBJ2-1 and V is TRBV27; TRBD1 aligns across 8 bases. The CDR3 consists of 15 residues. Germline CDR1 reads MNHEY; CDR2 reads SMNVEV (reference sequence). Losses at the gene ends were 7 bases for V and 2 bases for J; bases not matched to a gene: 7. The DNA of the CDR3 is TGTGCCAGCACAGGACAGGGACGAGCCTACAATGAGCAGTTCTTC. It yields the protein CASTGQGRAYNEQFF.

Here the CDR3 reads CASSVEAGLAKNIQYF. Written as DNA, the CDR3 is TGTGCCAGCAGCGTAGAGGCAGGGCTTGCCAAAAACATTCAGTACTTC. The rearrangement joins TRBV9 to TRBJ2-4; D might be TRBD1 (5 bases). V was clipped by 0 bases and J by 1 base, with 11 bases between them. The germline CDR1 and CDR2 sequences are SGDLS and YYNGEE. The CDR3 loop spans 16 amino acids.

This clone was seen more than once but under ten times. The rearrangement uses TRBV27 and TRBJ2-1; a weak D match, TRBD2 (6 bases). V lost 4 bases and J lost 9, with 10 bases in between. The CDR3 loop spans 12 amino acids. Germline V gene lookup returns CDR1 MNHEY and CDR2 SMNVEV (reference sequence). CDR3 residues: CASSYRGGEQFF. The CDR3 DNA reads TGTGCCAGCAGTTACCGGGGAGGTGAGCAGTTCTTC.

In nucleotides, the CDR3 is TGTGCCAGCAGCCCAAAGGGAGGGCGGGAGACCCAGTACTTC. Encoded protein: CASSPKGGRETQYF. The chain links TRBV3-1 (or the pseudogene TRBV3-2) to TRBJ2-5; 7 bases line up with TRBD2. This CDR3 is 14 amino acids long. The germline CDR1 and CDR2 sequences are LGHDT and YNNKEL (reference sequence). Unmatched junction bases numbered 7, after V lost 4 bases and J lost 5 bases.

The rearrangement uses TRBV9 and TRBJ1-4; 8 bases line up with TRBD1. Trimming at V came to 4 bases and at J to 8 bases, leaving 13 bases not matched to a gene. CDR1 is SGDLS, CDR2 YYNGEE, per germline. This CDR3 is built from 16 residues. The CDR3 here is CASSQDREGLEEKLFF. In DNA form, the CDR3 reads TGTGCCAGCAGCCAGGACAGGGAGGGCCTGGAGGAAAAACTGTTTTTT.